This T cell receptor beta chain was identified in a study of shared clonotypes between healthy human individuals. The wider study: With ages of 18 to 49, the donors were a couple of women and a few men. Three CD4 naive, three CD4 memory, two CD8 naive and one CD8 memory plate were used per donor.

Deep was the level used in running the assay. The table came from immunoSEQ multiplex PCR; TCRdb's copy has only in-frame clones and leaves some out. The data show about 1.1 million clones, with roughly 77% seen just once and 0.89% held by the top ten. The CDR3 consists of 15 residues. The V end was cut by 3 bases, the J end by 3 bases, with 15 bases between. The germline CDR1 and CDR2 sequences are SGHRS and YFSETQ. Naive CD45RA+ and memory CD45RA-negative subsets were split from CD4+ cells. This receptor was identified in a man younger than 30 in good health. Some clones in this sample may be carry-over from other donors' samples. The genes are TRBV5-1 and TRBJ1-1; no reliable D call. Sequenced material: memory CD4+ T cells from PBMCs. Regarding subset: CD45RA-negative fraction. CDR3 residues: CASSYSPGGHTEAFF. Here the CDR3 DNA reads TGCGCCAGCAGCTACTCTCCGGGCGGGCACACTGAAGCTTTCTTT.